Shown below are 9 T cell receptor beta chains from a single sample sequenced in a study of patients and donors after allogeneic stem cell transplantation. TCRdb re-analysed the RT-PCR reads in MiXCR, keeping a single row per CDR3 protein. The table shows about a million distinct CDR3 sequences, with 15% to 20% occurring only once. The sequenced material came from blood, either unsorted or a sorted T cell fraction (not recorded which). The receptors originated from a human donor who was either an allogeneic HSCT recipient or a stem cell or donor lymphocyte infusion donor (not recorded which). It is not recorded whose cells these are; they may come from a transplant donor.

In this sample, this clonotype turned up many times. V gene TRBV20-1 combines with J gene TRBJ2-7; 9 nucleotides match TRBD2. CDR3 length: 13 amino acids. J was trimmed by 6 bases and V by 3 bases; bases with no gene match: 6. CDR1 is DFQATT and CDR2 is SNEGSKA in the germline V gene (reference sequence). The CDR3 nucleotides are TGCAGTGCTAGCTCGGGACTAGCCAGCGAGCAGTACTTC. Residues: CSASSGLASEQYF.

This clonotype was recorded a few times. This chain connects TRBV20-1 to TRBJ1-2, with D hard to call. Germline CDR1 DFQATT, CDR2 SNEGSKA (reference sequence). Trimming stripped 7 bases from V and 8 bases from J, with 11 bases between. CDR3 length: 10 amino acids. CDR3 sequence: CSGPGYGYTF. Here the CDR3 DNA reads TGCAGTGGGCCGGGGTACGGCTACACCTTC.

The rearrangement uses TRBV10-3 and TRBJ1-2; 7 bases map to TRBD1. CDR1 and CDR2 from the germline V gene are ENHRY and SYGVKD. Trimming removed 2 bases from V and 1 base from J; junction bases left unmatched: 10. This CDR3 comprises 17 residues. CDR3 nucleotide sequence: TGTGCCATCAGTGAGCCCCCGGGGACAGCGTATAACTATGGCTACACCTTC. It codes for CAISEPPGTAYNYGYTF.

This clonotype was detected many times. This chain links TRBV7-2 with TRBJ1-5, with D unclear. Germline V gene lookup returns CDR1 SGHTA and CDR2 FQGNSA. The CDR3 runs 14 residues. The V gene lost 1 base and the J gene lost 5 bases, with 9 bases spanning the gap. The CDR3 loop is CASSLEYRDQPQHF. The CDR3 DNA is TGTGCCAGCAGCTTAGAGTATCGGGATCAGCCCCAGCATTTT.

This clonotype was recorded a few times. The chain has TRBV20-1 and TRBJ2-3; D may correspond to TRBD1 or TRBD2 (5 bases each). V was shortened by 3 bases and J by 2 bases, with 15 bases between the two germline ends. The CDR3 is 15 residues long. Germline CDR1 is DFQATT and CDR2 is SNEGSKA (reference sequence). CDR3 bases: TGCAGTGCTAGGGGGAGACAGAAACCCACAGATACGCAGTATTTT. It yields the protein CSARGRQKPTDTQYF.

This clonotype occurred a few times. The chain combines TRBV6-1 with TRBJ2-5; D is possibly TRBD2 (5 bases). Looked up from germline, CDR1 is MNHNS and CDR2 is SASEGT. The CDR3 contains 14 residues. Trimming removed 4 bases at V and 0 bases at J, with 9 bases between. CDR3 residues: CASSASGDQETQYF. The DNA for the CDR3 is TGTGCCAGCAGTGCGAGCGGAGACCAAGAGACCCAGTACTTC.

This clonotype was detected many times. The gene calls are TRBV12-3 or TRBV12-4 and TRBJ2-3; possible D gene TRBD2, 6 bases. V gave up 3 bases and J gave up 1 base, with 8 bases separating them. This CDR3 has 14 amino acids. The CDR3 loop is CASSLGGRTDTQYF. CDR3 sequence (DNA): TGTGCCAGCAGTTTGGGGGGTCGCACAGATACGCAGTATTTT.

This chain links TRBV2 with TRBJ2-4; 7 bases map to TRBD1. The V gene end was trimmed by 6 bases and the J gene end by 0 bases; junction bases not matched to a gene: 5. The CDR3 consists of 15 residues. Germline values: CDR1 SNHLY, CDR2 FYNNEI. CDR3 in amino acids: CASRQGDRAKNIQYF. The CDR3 DNA reads TGTGCCAGCAGACAAGGGGACAGAGCCAAAAACATTCAGTACTTC.

The rearrangement uses TRBV7-8 and TRBJ2-5, with a tentative D call TRBD2 (6 bases). V was clipped by 2 bases and J by 3 bases, with 13 bases between them. Germline CDR1 SGHVS, CDR2 FQNEAQ. The CDR3 contains 15 residues. CDR3 amino acids: CASSLSAGLKETQYF. CDR3 DNA sequence: TGTGCCAGCAGCTTATCGGCAGGACTAAAAGAGACCCAGTACTTC.